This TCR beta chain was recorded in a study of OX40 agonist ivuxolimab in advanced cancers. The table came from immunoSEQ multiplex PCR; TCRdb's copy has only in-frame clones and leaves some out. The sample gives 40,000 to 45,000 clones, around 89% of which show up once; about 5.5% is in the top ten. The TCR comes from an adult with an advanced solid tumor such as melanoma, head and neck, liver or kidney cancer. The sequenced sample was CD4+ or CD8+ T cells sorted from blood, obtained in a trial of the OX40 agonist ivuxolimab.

The CDR3 nucleotides are TGTGCCAGCAGTCCAGACATTCCCCAGCATTTT. Translation: CASSPDIPQHF. The V call is TRBV6-6, the J call TRBJ1-5; no clear D gene. V was shortened by 5 bases and J by 10 bases, with 9 bases between the two germline ends. CDR1 and CDR2 from the germline V gene are MNHNY and SVGAGI (reference sequence). The CDR3 is 11 amino acids.